A selection of T cell receptor beta chains follows, all from one sample in a study of cytomegalovirus exposure and HLA in healthy donors. Sequencing was performed with immunoSEQ multiplex PCR; in TCRdb, only in-frame clones are kept and a portion is missing. There are around 98,000 clones in the sample; roughly three quarters occur only once, and roughly 3.8% lies in the top ten. The sequenced sample consisted of PBMCs. All receptors come from a woman aged 40-49 years in good health and CMV-seronegative. The CDR3 runs from the conserved cysteine through the conserved F or W. Each record gives: J gene, D gene, V gene, clone size, CDR3 protein, CDR3 DNA. The D gene is left open where the match is weak. Clone size is not always given. Where it is, it says once, few, many or a class for expanded clones.

TRBJ1-1,TRBD1,TRBV6-1,.,CASSIPGTGGTEAFF,TGTGCCAGCAGTATTCCCGGGACAGGGGGTACTGAAGCTTTCTTT
TRBJ1-2,TRBD1,TRBV5-6,.,CASSIGQGAVYGYTF,TGTGCCAGCAGCATCGGACAGGGAGCGGTTTATGGCTACACCTTC
TRBJ1-5,TRBD1,TRBV7-2,.,CASSLRQGGGQPQHF,TGTGCCAGCAGCTTAAGACAGGGTGGGGGGCAGCCCCAGCATTTT
TRBJ2-3,TRBD2,TRBV5-1,.,CASSLERTRTDTQYF,TGCGCCAGCAGCTTGGAAAGGACTAGGACAGATACGCAGTATTTT
TRBJ2-2,.,TRBV30,.,CAHDTANTGELFF,TGTGCCCATGACACAGCGAACACCGGGGAGCTGTTTTTT
TRBJ1-2,.,TRBV18,.,CASSPDKDGYTF,TGTGCCAGCTCTCCAGACAAGGATGGCTACACCTTC
TRBJ2-7,.,TRBV6-1,.,CALAPGSGGGYEQYF,TGTGCTCTCGCCCCGGGGTCAGGGGGAGGATACGAGCAGTACTTC
TRBJ2-1,TRBD2,TRBV18,.,CASSPGLAGDNEQFF,TGTGCCAGCTCACCCGGACTAGCGGGAGACAATGAGCAGTTCTTC
TRBJ1-1,TRBD1,TRBV7-6,.,CASSPNTGETEAFF,TGTGCCAGCAGCCCAAACACAGGGGAGACTGAAGCTTTCTTT
TRBJ1-6,.,TRBV5-1,.,CASSLDTSYNSPLHF,TGCGCCAGCAGCTTGGACACTAGTTATAATTCACCCCTCCACTTT
TRBJ1-5,.,TRBV4-3,.,CASSQDGSQPQNF,TGCGCCAGCAGCCAAGATGGGAGTCAGCCCCAGAATTTT
TRBJ1-5,TRBD1,TRBV19,few,CASSLRDRRFSNQPQHF,TGTGCCAGTAGTCTCCGGGACAGACGCTTTAGCAATCAGCCCCAGCATTTT
TRBJ2-3,TRBD2,TRBV7-3,.,CASSLTALAGGTDTQYF,TGTGCCAGCAGCTTAACAGCACTAGCGGGAGGCACAGATACGCAGTATTTT
TRBJ1-3,.,TRBV6-5,.,CASSYGAGNTIYF,TGTGCCAGCAGTTATGGAGCAGGAAACACCATATATTTT
TRBJ1-2,.,TRBV2,.,CASSEFGTSNYGYTF,TGTGCCAGCAGTGAATTTGGGACATCGAACTATGGCTACACCTTC
TRBJ1-2,.,TRBV25-1,.,CASNDRWDYGYTF,TGTGCCAGCAACGACAGATGGGACTATGGCTACACCTTC
TRBJ2-5,.,TRBV7-3,.,CASSLFGTRETQYF,TGTGCCAGCAGCTTATTTGGGACAAGGGAGACCCAGTACTTC
TRBJ1-6,.,TRBV30,.,CAWSAVQGHSPLHF,TGTGCCTGGAGTGCTGTACAGGGTCATTCACCCCTCCACTTT
TRBJ2-7,TRBD1,TRBV11-2,.,CASSLGPPGGYEQYF,TGTGCCAGCAGCTTAGGCCCCCCAGGGGGCTACGAGCAGTACTTC
TRBJ1-1,.,TRBV7-2,.,CASSREMNTEAFF,TGTGCCAGCAGCCGGGAAATGAACACTGAAGCTTTCTTT
TRBJ2-7,.,TRBV5-1,few,CASSLDSPYEQYF,TGCGCCAGCAGCCTGGACAGCCCCTACGAGCAGTACTTC
TRBJ2-2,.,TRBV18,.,CASSPLDISGELFF,TGTGCCAGCTCACCACTTGACATCTCCGGGGAGCTGTTTTTT
TRBJ2-7,TRBD2,TRBV7-2,.,CASSFSGASSYEQYF,TGTGCCAGCAGCTTTAGCGGGGCTAGCTCCTACGAGCAGTACTTC
TRBJ2-1,.,TRBV4-3,.,CASSQDYRGGDEQFF,TGCGCCAGCAGCCAAGACTACCGGGGAGGAGATGAGCAGTTCTTC
TRBJ2-5,.,TRBV7-2,.,CASVVQGLSWETQYF,TGTGCCAGCGTCGTACAGGGACTATCCTGGGAGACCCAGTACTTC
TRBJ1-1,.,TRBV5-1,few,CASSLGGGGSTEAFF,TGCGCCAGCAGCTTGGGAGGGGGAGGGAGCACTGAAGCTTTCTTT
TRBJ1-1,.,TRBV30,.,CAWSRGVTEAFF,TGTGCCTGGAGTCGGGGGGTTACTGAAGCTTTCTTT
TRBJ1-1,TRBD1,TRBV10-3,once,CATQGGDTEAFF,TGTGCCACACAGGGGGGGGACACTGAAGCTTTCTTT
TRBJ1-1,.,TRBV5-6,.,CASRGGIYMNTEAFF,TGTGCCAGCAGGGGGGGAATCTATATGAACACTGAAGCTTTCTTT
TRBJ2-4,TRBD1,TRBV4-3,.,CASSSGTDKAKNIQYF,TGCGCCAGCAGCTCCGGGACAGACAAAGCCAAAAACATTCAGTACTTC
TRBJ2-4,TRBD2,TRBV11-2,.,CASSLTSGKNIQYF,TGTGCCAGCAGCTTAACTAGCGGGAAAAACATTCAGTACTTC
TRBJ2-7,TRBD1,TRBV6-1,.,CASGETGGMYEQYF,TGTGCCAGCGGTGAGACAGGGGGCATGTACGAGCAGTACTTC
TRBJ2-2,TRBD1,TRBV28,.,CASSLVDRDTGELFF,TGTGCCAGCAGTTTAGTTGACAGGGACACCGGGGAGCTGTTTTTT
TRBJ1-1,.,TRBV7-9,.,CASSLTPPGLAEAFF,TGTGCCAGCAGCTTAACACCGCCGGGGTTGGCTGAAGCTTTCTTT
TRBJ1-2,.,TRBV6-6,.,CASRLLSAGFYGYTF,TGTGCCAGCAGATTACTCTCCGCAGGCTTCTATGGCTACACCTTC
TRBJ2-1,.,TRBV7-9,once,CASSLRRGSYNEQFF,TGTGCCAGCAGCTTAAGGAGGGGCTCCTACAATGAGCAGTTCTTC
TRBJ1-1,.,TRBV7-3,.,CASSLGGYASEAFF,TGTGCCAGCAGCTTAGGAGGGTACGCCTCTGAAGCTTTCTTT